The sequence of this T cell receptor beta chain was determined in a study of blood T cells in healthy people across ages (dated by TCRdb to 2014 to 2015). General notes on the study: In model experiments, roughly one uniquely barcoded TCR beta cDNA molecule per two T cells was captured by template switching. To track age-related changes in TCR beta repertoire diversity, the study relied on deep sequencing normalized with unique cDNA molecular identifiers. Four age groups were formed from the donors: young (average roughly 16 years), middle-aged (around 39), aged (62) and long-lived (around 82). For two donors (one aged 18 to 29 and one aged 80 or older), the study analyzed two additional independent replicas of 1 million unique cDNA reads from the same blood draw.

Donors were 35 to 40 systemically healthy Caucasian individuals from Russia aged roughly 6 to 90 years. Ten milliliters of peripheral blood were collected from each donor into EDTA-treated Vacutainer tubes. Ficoll-Paque density-gradient centrifugation was used to isolate PBMCs, with at least 6.5 million per sample. Trizol reagent was used to extract total RNA from PBMCs, with at least 6 micrograms per sample. For every donor, flow cytometry on a PBMC aliquot measured the percentage of naive CD45RAhigh/CD27high T cells. Regarding this clonotype: Its antigen has not been determined. Base quality data are lacking; no much larger clone is found one base away.

Sequences SQVTM (CDR1) and ANQGSEA (CDR2) are obtained from the germline V gene. The CDR3 has 13 amino acids, counting the end cysteine and phenylalanine. The entry retains the CDR3 DNA only, 39 bases that are in frame from base 1. V was cut back by 1 base and J by 2 bases, leaving a gap of 8 bases between them. Library method: 5' RACE. The instrument was an Illumina HiSeq 2500. A second about 6 to 11 cycle PCR used a sample-barcoded 5' primer and a J-beta primer mix. A unique molecular identifier was introduced onto each TCR beta cDNA molecule by a template-switch 5' adaptor carrying 12 random nucleotides. Each sample yielded at least 2.5 million CDR3-containing paired-end reads. First-strand cDNA synthesis was performed from all RNA using the Mint cDNA synthesis kit, with priming by a TRBC-specific oligonucleotide. Following uracil-DNA glycosylase treatment, a first 18-cycle PCR with universal primers M1SS and BC2_uni_R was performed on all cDNA. The authors' analysis ran thus. Each sample was normalized by randomly selecting 1 million high-quality reads, each carrying a distinct molecular identifier. Instead of being binned into consensus sequences, reads that shared molecular identifiers were thrown out. MiTCR, with a Q25 quality threshold and the strictest error-elimination algorithm, was used for CDR3 identification, clonotype clustering and error correction. A nonparametric unseen species model using Euler transformation provided a lower-bound estimate of total TCR beta diversity. TCRdb ran its own pipeline on the public reads, namely fastp trimming at Q25 and MiXCR clone calling, and kept in-frame beta chains. Each entry merges the rows of one CDR3 protein and shows their most common DNA and genes. What appears here as the V and J calls and clone size reflects TCRdb's work, not the paper's. Recorded for this sample are some 940,000 distinct CDR3 sequences; approximately 32% of them occurred a single time. Roughly 10% of the sample rests with the top ten.

The study at large found these results: Because profiling used bulk unsorted PBMCs, naive and antigen-experienced compartments could not be compared conclusively. Observed TCR beta diversity per million T cells fell roughly linearly with age, and a significant reduction was already apparent by age roughly 41. The long-lived group showed more naive CD4+ T cells, fewer expanded clones and increased TCR diversity than the aged group, suggesting age selection. The CMV infection status of donors was not known, potentially confounding age-related changes in expanded clonotypes. Estimates of total diversity based on one million sequenced T cells were regarded as lower bounds and as underestimates. A strong correlation was found between observed TCR beta diversity and the percentage of naive T cells measured by flow cytometry.

The same data also contributed to another study, on T cells of mothers and their children. The second investigation adds: Nine systemically healthy Caucasian individuals, comprising three mothers and their six children, were included as donors. cDNA synthesis used all of the extracted RNA, with approximately 1.4 ug of RNA in each 15 ul reaction. Sample barcodes and 2-4 random nucleotides were added via the M1S primer in the second PCR. Each mother yielded over 9.5 million TCR beta CDR3 reads and each child roughly 3 million reads. TCR recombination output is similarly shaped by thymic selection in related and unrelated pairs, with a minor effect exerted by inherited differences. Normalized repertoire overlap was always found to be slightly, but never significantly, higher in related mother-child pairs than in unrelated mother-child pairs. With a sensitivity of approximately 92 clones per million clonotypes, no persistent microchimeric T cell clones were detected. Deep NGS was used in the study to compare the TCR beta repertoires of mothers and children and to look for features that separate related mother-child pairs from unrelated individuals. The mean age was roughly 40 +/- 4 years for the mothers and about 10 +/- 4 years for the children. After adapter ligation with NEBNext reagents, the libraries were sequenced on Illumina HiSeq 2000 with 100+100 nt paired-end reads. To prevent cross-contamination, the mother and child libraries were prepared a month apart and were sequenced in separate runs. For each donor, somewhere between roughly 450,000 and 2,100,000 distinct TCR beta clonotypes were identified. Naive TCR beta clonotypes were estimated from low-frequency clonotypes matched to each donor's FACS-determined naive share, without sorting.

The sequencing sample was made of blood. This sequence was found in a woman in her thirties or forties in good health. The rearranged segments are TRBV29-1 and TRBJ1-1; there is no confident call for the D gene. The nucleotide sequence is TGCAGCGTTGAAGGGAGGGTTAACACTGAAGCTTTCTTT. The translation is CSVEGRVNTEAFF.